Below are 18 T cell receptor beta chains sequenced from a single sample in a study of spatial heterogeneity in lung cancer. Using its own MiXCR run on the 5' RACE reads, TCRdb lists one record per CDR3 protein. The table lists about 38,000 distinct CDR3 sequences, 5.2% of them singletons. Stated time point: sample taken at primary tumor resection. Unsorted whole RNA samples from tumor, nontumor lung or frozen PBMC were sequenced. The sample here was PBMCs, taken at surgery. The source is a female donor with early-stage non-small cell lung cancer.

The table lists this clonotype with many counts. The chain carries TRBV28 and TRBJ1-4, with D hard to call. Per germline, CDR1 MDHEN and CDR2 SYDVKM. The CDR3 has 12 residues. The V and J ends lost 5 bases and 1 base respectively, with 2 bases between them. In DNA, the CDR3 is TGTGCCAGCAGTGGAACTAATGAAAAACTGTTTTTT. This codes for CASSGTNEKLFF.

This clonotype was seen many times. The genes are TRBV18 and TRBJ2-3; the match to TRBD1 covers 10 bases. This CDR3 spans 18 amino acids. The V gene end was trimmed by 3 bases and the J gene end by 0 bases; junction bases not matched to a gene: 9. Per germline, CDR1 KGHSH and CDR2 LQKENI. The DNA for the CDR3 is TGTGCCAGCTCACCGACGGGACAGGGGACTCCTAGCACAGATACGCAGTATTTT. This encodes CASSPTGQGTPSTDTQYF.

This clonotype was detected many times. CDR3 loop: CASSVSGGQINEQFF. The CDR3 DNA follows: TGTGCCAGCAGCGTAAGCGGGGGACAGATCAATGAGCAGTTCTTC. V and J are TRBV9 and TRBJ2-1; weak D call: TRBD2 (8 bases). The V gene lost 1 base and the J gene lost 6 bases, with 14 bases spanning the gap. The CDR3 length is 15 residues. Germline-derived CDR1 and CDR2 are SGDLS and YYNGEE.

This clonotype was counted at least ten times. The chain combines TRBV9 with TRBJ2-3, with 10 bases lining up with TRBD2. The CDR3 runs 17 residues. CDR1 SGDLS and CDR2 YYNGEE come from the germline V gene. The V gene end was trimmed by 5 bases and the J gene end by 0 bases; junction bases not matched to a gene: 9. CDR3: CASSYESAGGSTDTQYF. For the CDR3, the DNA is TGTGCCAGCAGTTATGAGTCAGCGGGGGGGAGCACAGATACGCAGTATTTT.

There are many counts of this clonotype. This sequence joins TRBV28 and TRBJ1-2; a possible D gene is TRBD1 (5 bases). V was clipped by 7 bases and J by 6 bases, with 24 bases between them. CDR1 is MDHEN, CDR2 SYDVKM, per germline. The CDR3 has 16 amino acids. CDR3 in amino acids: CASKPRSVARANGYTF. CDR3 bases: TGTGCCAGCAAACCGAGGAGCGTAGCCAGGGCGAATGGCTACACCTTC.

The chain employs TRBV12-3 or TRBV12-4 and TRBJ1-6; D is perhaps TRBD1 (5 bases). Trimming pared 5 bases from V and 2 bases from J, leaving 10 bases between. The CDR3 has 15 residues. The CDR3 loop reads CASSHRLPYNSPLHF. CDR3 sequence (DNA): TGTGCCAGCAGTCACAGGCTCCCCTATAATTCACCCCTCCACTTT.

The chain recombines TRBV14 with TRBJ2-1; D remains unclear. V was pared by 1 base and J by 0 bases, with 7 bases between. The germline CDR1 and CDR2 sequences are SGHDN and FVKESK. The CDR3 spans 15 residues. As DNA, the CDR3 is TGTGCCAGCAGCCAAGTATGGAGCTCCTACAATGAGCAGTTCTTC. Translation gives CASSQVWSSYNEQFF.

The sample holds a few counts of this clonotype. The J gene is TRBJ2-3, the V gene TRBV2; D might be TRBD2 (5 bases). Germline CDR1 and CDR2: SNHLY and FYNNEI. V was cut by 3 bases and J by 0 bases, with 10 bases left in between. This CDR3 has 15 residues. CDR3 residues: CASSEQTTSTDTQYF. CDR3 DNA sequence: TGTGCCAGCAGTGAGCAGACTACTAGCACAGATACGCAGTATTTT.

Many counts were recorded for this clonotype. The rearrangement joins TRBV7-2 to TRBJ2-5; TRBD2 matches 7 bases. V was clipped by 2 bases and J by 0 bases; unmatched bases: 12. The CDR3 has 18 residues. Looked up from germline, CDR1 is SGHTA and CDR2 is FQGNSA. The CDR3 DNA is TGTGCCAGCAGCTTACAGGGAGGGGCTGGGGATTACCAAGAGACCCAGTACTTC. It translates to CASSLQGGAGDYQETQYF. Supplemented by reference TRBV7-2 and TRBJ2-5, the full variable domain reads GAGVSQSPSNKVTEKGKDVELRCDPISGHTALYWYRQSLGQGLEFLIYFQGNSAPDKSGLPSDRFSAERTGGSVSTLTIQRTQQEDSAVYLCASSLQGGAGDYQETQYFGPGTRLLVL.

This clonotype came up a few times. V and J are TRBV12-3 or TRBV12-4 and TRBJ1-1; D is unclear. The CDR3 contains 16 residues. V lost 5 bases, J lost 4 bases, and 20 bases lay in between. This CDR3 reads CASSPRTGWGGTEAFF. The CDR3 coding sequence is TGTGCCAGCAGTCCCCGTACGGGGTGGGGAGGCACTGAAGCTTTCTTT.

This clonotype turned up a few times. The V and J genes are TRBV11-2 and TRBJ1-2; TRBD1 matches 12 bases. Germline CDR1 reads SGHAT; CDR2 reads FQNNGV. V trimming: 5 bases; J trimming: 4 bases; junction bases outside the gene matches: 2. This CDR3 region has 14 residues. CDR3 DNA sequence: TGTGCCAGCAGCCCGGGACAGGGGGCCTATGGCTACACCTTC. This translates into CASSPGQGAYGYTF.

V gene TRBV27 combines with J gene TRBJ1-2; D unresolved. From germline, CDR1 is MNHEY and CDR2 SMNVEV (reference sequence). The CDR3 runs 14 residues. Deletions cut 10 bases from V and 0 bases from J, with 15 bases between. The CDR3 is CAIGRQSPNYGYTF. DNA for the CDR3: TGTGCCATCGGGCGCCAATCTCCTAACTATGGCTACACCTTC.

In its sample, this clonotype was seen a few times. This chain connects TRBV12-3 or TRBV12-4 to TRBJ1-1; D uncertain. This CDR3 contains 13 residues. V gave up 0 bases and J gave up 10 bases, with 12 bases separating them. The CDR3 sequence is CASSLAVRRTAFF. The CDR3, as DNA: TGTGCCAGCAGTTTAGCTGTGCGGCGGACAGCTTTCTTT.

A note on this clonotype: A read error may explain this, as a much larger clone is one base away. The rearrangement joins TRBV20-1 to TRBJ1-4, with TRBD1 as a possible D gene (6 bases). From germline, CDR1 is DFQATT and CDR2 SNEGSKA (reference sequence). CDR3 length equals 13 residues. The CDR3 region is CSALGQLGEKPFF. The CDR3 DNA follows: TGCAGTGCCCTCGGACAGCTGGGTGAAAAACCGTTTTTT.

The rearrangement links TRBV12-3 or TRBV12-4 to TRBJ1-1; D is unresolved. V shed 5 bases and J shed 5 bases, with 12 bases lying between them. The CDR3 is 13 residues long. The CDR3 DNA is TGTGCCAGCAGTCCCCTGGGCGGAACTGAAGCTTTCTTT. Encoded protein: CASSPLGGTEAFF.

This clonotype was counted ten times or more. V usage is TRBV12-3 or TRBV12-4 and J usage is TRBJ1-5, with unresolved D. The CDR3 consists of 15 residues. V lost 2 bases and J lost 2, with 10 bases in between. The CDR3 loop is CASSLKGVGNQPQHF. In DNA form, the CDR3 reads TGTGCCAGCAGTTTAAAGGGAGTTGGCAATCAGCCCCAGCATTTT.

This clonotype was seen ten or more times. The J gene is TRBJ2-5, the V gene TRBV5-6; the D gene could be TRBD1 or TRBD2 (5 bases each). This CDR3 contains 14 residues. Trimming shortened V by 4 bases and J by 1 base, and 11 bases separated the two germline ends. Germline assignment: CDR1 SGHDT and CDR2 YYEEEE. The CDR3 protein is CASSPGPFQETQYF. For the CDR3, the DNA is TGTGCCAGCAGCCCGGGGCCGTTCCAAGAGACCCAGTACTTC.

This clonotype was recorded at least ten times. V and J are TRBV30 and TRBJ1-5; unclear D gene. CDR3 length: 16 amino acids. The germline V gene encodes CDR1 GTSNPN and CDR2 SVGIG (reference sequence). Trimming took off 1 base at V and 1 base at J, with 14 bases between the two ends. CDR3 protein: CAWSAAWSGSNQPQHF. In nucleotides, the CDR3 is TGTGCCTGGAGTGCAGCCTGGAGCGGCAGCAATCAGCCCCAGCATTTT.